The rows below give T cell receptor beta chains drawn from one sample of a study of blood T cell repertoires in COVID-19. This table comes from immunoSEQ multiplex PCR, and its TCRdb copy is limited to in-frame clones, with some not included. The sample has 140,000 or so clones; around 90% are singletons. Source material: peripheral blood. The source of these receptors is a human donor in a cohort sampled during active COVID-19. The CDR3 runs from the conserved cysteine through the conserved F or W. D genes are given only for firm matches. Clone size is shown for a subset of rows, as once, few, many or a class of expanded clone.

v_call: TRBV28; j_call: TRBJ2-1; d_call: TRBD2; clone_size: -; cdr3_nt: TGTGCCAGCAGTCTTCTAGCGGGGGGTAGCTACAATGAGCAGTTCTTC; cdr3_aa: CASSLLAGGSYNEQFF
v_call: TRBV11-2; j_call: TRBJ1-1; d_call: -; clone_size: once; cdr3_nt: TGTGCCAGCAACCCTGGACATTTGAACACTGAAGCTTTCTTT; cdr3_aa: CASNPGHLNTEAFF
v_call: TRBV29-1; j_call: TRBJ1-2; d_call: TRBD1; clone_size: once; cdr3_nt: TGCAGCGTTGAACAGGGGGCTTACTACACCTTC; cdr3_aa: CSVEQGAYYTF
v_call: TRBV10-3; j_call: TRBJ1-1; d_call: -; clone_size: -; cdr3_nt: TGTGCCATCAGTGAAAGGGGGGGCACTGAAGCTTTCTTT; cdr3_aa: CAISERGGTEAFF
v_call: TRBV19; j_call: TRBJ1-1; d_call: -; clone_size: -; cdr3_nt: TGTGCCAGTAGTATAGGGCCAGGATCGAACACTGAAGCTTTCTTT; cdr3_aa: CASSIGPGSNTEAFF
v_call: TRBV7-2; j_call: TRBJ2-2; d_call: -; clone_size: once; cdr3_nt: TGTGCCAGCAGCTTAGCAGTAGTGAACACCGGGGAGCTGTTTTTT; cdr3_aa: CASSLAVVNTGELFF
v_call: TRBV6-5; j_call: TRBJ1-5; d_call: -; clone_size: -; cdr3_nt: TGTGCCAGCAGTTACTCACTCGGGGGCAATCAGCCCCAGCATTTT; cdr3_aa: CASSYSLGGNQPQHF
v_call: TRBV7-9; j_call: TRBJ1-1; d_call: -; clone_size: many; cdr3_nt: TGTGCCAGCAGCCTGGAGGGGAGAGCTTTCTTT; cdr3_aa: CASSLEGRAFF
v_call: TRBV27; j_call: TRBJ2-1; d_call: -; clone_size: -; cdr3_nt: TGTGCCAGCAGTTTCGTAAATGAGCAGTTCTTC; cdr3_aa: CASSFVNEQFF
v_call: TRBV6-5; j_call: TRBJ2-7; d_call: TRBD1; clone_size: once; cdr3_nt: TGTGCCAGCAGACCCAGACAGGGGGCGGAGCAGTACTTC; cdr3_aa: CASRPRQGAEQYF
v_call: TRBV2; j_call: TRBJ1-1; d_call: -; clone_size: -; cdr3_nt: TGTGCCAGCAGGATCGGGAAGACCCGGAACACTGAAGCTTTCTTT; cdr3_aa: CASRIGKTRNTEAFF
v_call: TRBV7-6; j_call: TRBJ2-3; d_call: TRBD2; clone_size: -; cdr3_nt: TGTGCCAGCAGCCTAAATCCTAGCGGGTACACAGATACGCAGTATTTT; cdr3_aa: CASSLNPSGYTDTQYF
v_call: TRBV11-3; j_call: TRBJ2-5; d_call: -; clone_size: -; cdr3_nt: TGTGCCAGCAGCTTAGGCGGAGGGTTGCAGACCCAGTACTTC; cdr3_aa: CASSLGGGLQTQYF
v_call: TRBV4-1; j_call: TRBJ1-2; d_call: TRBD1; clone_size: -; cdr3_nt: TGCGCCAGCAGCCAAGATCCCGGACAGGGGGGCTATGGCTACACCTTC; cdr3_aa: CASSQDPGQGGYGYTF
v_call: TRBV5-6; j_call: TRBJ2-1; d_call: TRBD2; clone_size: -; cdr3_nt: TGTGCCAGCAGCACACCGGGACTAGCGGGGGTATCCTACAATGAGCAGTTCTTC; cdr3_aa: CASSTPGLAGVSYNEQFF
v_call: TRBV9; j_call: TRBJ2-1; d_call: TRBD1; clone_size: -; cdr3_nt: TGTGCCAGCAGCGTAGAGGGGCAGGGGGTCTACAATGAGCAGTTCTTC; cdr3_aa: CASSVEGQGVYNEQFF
v_call: TRBV30; j_call: TRBJ1-4; d_call: -; clone_size: -; cdr3_nt: TGTGCCTGGAGTGAGGGAGGGGCTAATGAAAAACTGTTTTTT; cdr3_aa: CAWSEGGANEKLFF
v_call: TRBV7-8; j_call: TRBJ1-4; d_call: -; clone_size: -; cdr3_nt: TGTGCCAGCAGCTTATACAGGGAGGGTTCTAATAATGAAAAACTGTTTTTT; cdr3_aa: CASSLYREGSNNEKLFF
v_call: TRBV7-3; j_call: TRBJ2-2; d_call: TRBD2; clone_size: -; cdr3_nt: TGTGCCAGCAAGCGGGGGGCCGGTACCGGGGAGCTGTTTTTT; cdr3_aa: CASKRGAGTGELFF
v_call: TRBV19; j_call: TRBJ1-1; d_call: -; clone_size: -; cdr3_nt: TGTGCCAGTAGTCTTCGTATGAACACTGAAGCTTTCTTT; cdr3_aa: CASSLRMNTEAFF
v_call: TRBV27; j_call: TRBJ2-7; d_call: -; clone_size: -; cdr3_nt: TGTGCCAGCAGTCTAAGGGACTCAACCTACGAGCAGTACTTC; cdr3_aa: CASSLRDSTYEQYF
v_call: TRBV3-1/TRBV3-2; j_call: TRBJ1-2; d_call: -; clone_size: -; cdr3_nt: TGTGCCAGCAGCCACCGGGACACACTCTTTAACTATGGCTACACCTTC; cdr3_aa: CASSHRDTLFNYGYTF
v_call: TRBV7-2; j_call: TRBJ1-2; d_call: -; clone_size: -; cdr3_nt: TGTGCCAGCAGCTTAGAAACCGGGTCCGAGGGCTACACCTTC; cdr3_aa: CASSLETGSEGYTF
v_call: TRBV3-1/TRBV3-2; j_call: TRBJ1-1; d_call: -; clone_size: -; cdr3_nt: TGTGCCAGCAGCCAAGATCTTATCGGTGAAGCTTTCTTT; cdr3_aa: CASSQDLIGEAFF
v_call: TRBV5-1; j_call: TRBJ2-5; d_call: TRBD2; clone_size: -; cdr3_nt: TGCGCCAGCAGCTTTGGGACTAGCGGGGTCCAAGAGACCCAGTACTTC; cdr3_aa: CASSFGTSGVQETQYF
v_call: TRBV6-5; j_call: TRBJ1-2; d_call: TRBD1; clone_size: -; cdr3_nt: TGTGCCAGCAGTTACCTGGGACAGGGGATGGGGGGCTACACCTTC; cdr3_aa: CASSYLGQGMGGYTF
v_call: TRBV20-1; j_call: TRBJ1-5; d_call: -; clone_size: -; cdr3_nt: TGCAGTGCTAGTGGGGCGCGCAATCAGCCCCAGCATTTT; cdr3_aa: CSASGARNQPQHF
v_call: TRBV5-1; j_call: TRBJ2-3; d_call: -; clone_size: once; cdr3_nt: TGCGCCAGCGCTCAGTCGGGGCCGGGGGCAGATACGCAGTATTTT; cdr3_aa: CASAQSGPGADTQYF
v_call: TRBV9; j_call: TRBJ2-7; d_call: -; clone_size: -; cdr3_nt: TGTGCCAGCAGCGCTGGGGGCCCAGGGGCAGTCTCCTACGAGCAGTACTTC; cdr3_aa: CASSAGGPGAVSYEQYF
v_call: TRBV3-1/TRBV3-2; j_call: TRBJ1-1; d_call: -; clone_size: -; cdr3_nt: TGTGCCAGCAGCCAAGATGAGGTGTCAGCTTTCTTT; cdr3_aa: CASSQDEVSAFF
v_call: TRBV9; j_call: TRBJ2-7; d_call: -; clone_size: -; cdr3_nt: TGTGCCAGCAGCCGGGGACAACAAGTCTACGAGCAGTACTTC; cdr3_aa: CASSRGQQVYEQYF
v_call: TRBV7-8; j_call: TRBJ1-4; d_call: -; clone_size: -; cdr3_nt: TGTGCCAGCAGCTCCGTGGGGGGTCGAAAACTGTTTTTT; cdr3_aa: CASSSVGGRKLFF
v_call: TRBV5-4; j_call: TRBJ2-1; d_call: TRBD2; clone_size: -; cdr3_nt: TGTGCCAGCAGCCTACCGGGACTAGCGGGTGCCGATGGCTACAATGAGCAGTTCTTC; cdr3_aa: CASSLPGLAGADGYNEQFF
v_call: TRBV6-2/TRBV6-3; j_call: TRBJ2-7; d_call: -; clone_size: once; cdr3_nt: TGTGCCAGCAGTTACTCTCCAGGGAACGAGCAGTACTTC; cdr3_aa: CASSYSPGNEQYF
v_call: TRBV30; j_call: TRBJ1-3; d_call: -; clone_size: -; cdr3_nt: TGTGCCTGGAGTCTAGGATACAGGACGTCTGGAAACACCATATATTTT; cdr3_aa: CAWSLGYRTSGNTIYF
v_call: TRBV9; j_call: TRBJ2-5; d_call: -; clone_size: -; cdr3_nt: TGTGCCAGCAGCGGATCCAACTGGGAGACCCAGTACTTC; cdr3_aa: CASSGSNWETQYF
v_call: TRBV7-2; j_call: TRBJ2-3; d_call: -; clone_size: -; cdr3_nt: TGTGCCAGCAGCTTAGATAGGGGATACACAGATACGCAGTATTTT; cdr3_aa: CASSLDRGYTDTQYF
v_call: TRBV5-1; j_call: TRBJ2-3; d_call: -; clone_size: once; cdr3_nt: TGCGCCAGCAGCCAAGGAGGGGTTCTCACAGATACGCAGTATTTT; cdr3_aa: CASSQGGVLTDTQYF
v_call: TRBV13; j_call: TRBJ1-6; d_call: -; clone_size: once; cdr3_nt: TGTGCCAGCAGCTTATTCGGGGTTGTTTCACCCCTCCACTTT; cdr3_aa: CASSLFGVVSPLHF
v_call: TRBV5-4; j_call: TRBJ1-1; d_call: TRBD1; clone_size: -; cdr3_nt: TGTGCCAGCAGCTCTGACAGGGAGACCACTGAAGCTTTCTTT; cdr3_aa: CASSSDRETTEAFF
v_call: TRBV5-1; j_call: TRBJ2-5; d_call: -; clone_size: -; cdr3_nt: TGCGCCAGCAGCTTGGGTTCGGTAGAAGAGACCCAGTACTTC; cdr3_aa: CASSLGSVEETQYF
v_call: TRBV7-2; j_call: TRBJ1-4; d_call: TRBD1; clone_size: -; cdr3_nt: TGTGCCAGCAGCCGGACAGGGCAATTTAATGAAAAACTGTTTTTT; cdr3_aa: CASSRTGQFNEKLFF
v_call: TRBV18; j_call: TRBJ2-5; d_call: -; clone_size: -; cdr3_nt: TGTGCCAGCTCACCAAACAGCCAAGAGACCCAGTACTTC; cdr3_aa: CASSPNSQETQYF
v_call: TRBV19; j_call: TRBJ1-2; d_call: -; clone_size: -; cdr3_nt: TGTGCCAGTAGGGCCACCCGATTTGTGGGACTCGCGAACTATGGCTACACCTTC; cdr3_aa: CASRATRFVGLANYGYTF
v_call: TRBV5-5; j_call: TRBJ2-5; d_call: -; clone_size: -; cdr3_nt: TGTGCCAGCAGCCTCGGCGGGGTTCAAGAGACCCAGTACTTC; cdr3_aa: CASSLGGVQETQYF
v_call: TRBV9; j_call: TRBJ2-5; d_call: TRBD2; clone_size: -; cdr3_nt: TGTGCCAGCAGCGGGTCCGGGACTAGCTCTGGGACCCAGTACTTC; cdr3_aa: CASSGSGTSSGTQYF
v_call: TRBV6-6; j_call: TRBJ1-1; d_call: -; clone_size: -; cdr3_nt: TGTGCCAGCAGTTTAGAGTCGAACACTGAAGCTTTCTTT; cdr3_aa: CASSLESNTEAFF
v_call: TRBV19; j_call: TRBJ2-4; d_call: TRBD2; clone_size: -; cdr3_nt: TGTGCCAGTAGTAACGGGGGGGCCAAAAACATTCAGTACTTC; cdr3_aa: CASSNGGAKNIQYF
v_call: TRBV9; j_call: TRBJ1-2; d_call: -; clone_size: -; cdr3_nt: TGTGCCAGCAGCTCCCGACAGGACTATGGCTACACCTTC; cdr3_aa: CASSSRQDYGYTF
v_call: TRBV2; j_call: TRBJ1-2; d_call: TRBD1; clone_size: -; cdr3_nt: TGTGCCAGCTTGGGGACAGGGTTAACAAACTATGGCTACACCTTC; cdr3_aa: CASLGTGLTNYGYTF
v_call: TRBV3-1/TRBV3-2; j_call: TRBJ2-3; d_call: TRBD2; clone_size: -; cdr3_nt: TGTGCCAGCAGCCCCAGCGGGGGGAGCACAGATACGCAGTATTTT; cdr3_aa: CASSPSGGSTDTQYF
v_call: TRBV2; j_call: TRBJ1-2; d_call: TRBD1; clone_size: -; cdr3_nt: TGTGCCAGCAGGCTGGGACAGGGGAGAGGCTATGGCTACACCTTC; cdr3_aa: CASRLGQGRGYGYTF
v_call: TRBV18; j_call: TRBJ2-3; d_call: -; clone_size: -; cdr3_nt: TGTGCCAGCTCACCACCTTCGGTGCAGGGTACGCAGTATTTT; cdr3_aa: CASSPPSVQGTQYF
v_call: TRBV15; j_call: TRBJ2-5; d_call: TRBD2; clone_size: -; cdr3_nt: TGTGCCACCAGCAGGGGAGGGACTAGCGGGGGAGCCCCTCAAGAGACCCAGTACTTC; cdr3_aa: CATSRGGTSGGAPQETQYF
v_call: TRBV2; j_call: TRBJ2-7; d_call: -; clone_size: few; cdr3_nt: TGTGCCAGCAATCCCGTCCGGGACTCCTACGAGCAGTACTTC; cdr3_aa: CASNPVRDSYEQYF
v_call: TRBV18; j_call: TRBJ1-1; d_call: -; clone_size: -; cdr3_nt: TGTGCCAGCTCACCACCGAGGGGAGGGGGTATGAACACTGAAGCTTTCTTT; cdr3_aa: CASSPPRGGGMNTEAFF
v_call: TRBV19; j_call: TRBJ1-3; d_call: -; clone_size: -; cdr3_nt: TGTGCCAGTAGTGCCGACCCCAGGTCGTCCGGAAACACCATATATTTT; cdr3_aa: CASSADPRSSGNTIYF
v_call: TRBV7-3; j_call: TRBJ2-3; d_call: -; clone_size: -; cdr3_nt: TGTGCCAGCAGCTGGGGGGACGTCACAGATACGCAGTATTTT; cdr3_aa: CASSWGDVTDTQYF
v_call: TRBV2; j_call: TRBJ1-1; d_call: TRBD1; clone_size: -; cdr3_nt: TGTGCCAGTACTCTCTCCAGGACAGGCCCCGAAGCTTTCTTT; cdr3_aa: CASTLSRTGPEAFF
v_call: TRBV7-6; j_call: TRBJ1-1; d_call: -; clone_size: -; cdr3_nt: TGTGCCAGCAGCTCTCAACAGGGTACTGAAGCTTTCTTT; cdr3_aa: CASSSQQGTEAFF